Included here is one T cell receptor beta chain sequence, with context. The data originate from a study of blood T cell repertoires in COVID-19. Across the study: COVID-19 samples collected from the United States, Italy and Spain covered acute and convalescent phases. T cells, B-cell-depleted T cells, or PBMCs supplied cDNA or gDNA.

The germline V gene encodes CDR1 WNHNN and CDR2 SYGVQD (reference sequence). This CDR3 is built from 16 residues. J lost 1 base, V lost 0 bases, and 5 bases had no gene match. Participants reported their clinical history, and cohort assignment relied on those reports. Method: immunoSEQ multiplex PCR; TCRdb's copy keeps in-frame clones and lacks some. The sample has tens of thousands of clones, 70% to 90% seen once; the top ten hold around 3.7%. The chain combines TRBV10-1 with TRBJ2-5, with TRBD2 identical over 7 bases. This receptor was identified in a woman in her 40s with acute COVID-19. Sequenced material: PBMCs or T cells enriched from blood (not recorded which). The CDR3 here is CASSESGGQGQETQYF. The CDR3 nucleotides read TGCGCCAGCAGTGAGTCGGGAGGGCAGGGCCAAGAGACCCAGTACTTC.